These T cell receptor beta chains were read from a single sample in a study of blood T cell repertoires in COVID-19. Assay: immunoSEQ multiplex PCR; the TCRdb copy retains only in-frame clones and omits some. The table records roughly 360,000 clones, approximately 90% of them present only once. Sequencing was performed on PBMCs or T cells enriched from blood (not recorded which). The receptor source for this set is a woman aged 30 to 39 with acute COVID-19. CDR3s include the opening cysteine and the closing phenylalanine or tryptophan. Fields, in order: clone size, D gene, J gene, V gene, CDR3 length, CDR3 protein, CDR3 DNA. The D gene is left open where the match is weak. A row's size may be missing; if present it is once, few, many or a size class.

>-|TRBD1|TRBJ2-5|TRBV30|15
CAWSVPARGPETQYF
TGTGCCTGGAGTGTACCCGCCAGGGGGCCTGAGACCCAGTACTTC
>-|-|TRBJ1-5|TRBV5-4|15
CASSQRTVYNQPQHF
TGTGCCAGCAGCCAAAGGACAGTATACAATCAGCCCCAGCATTTT
>-|-|TRBJ2-3|TRBV5-6|13
CASSLAGHGTQYF
TGTGCCAGCAGCTTAGCGGGTCACGGTACGCAGTATTTT
>once|TRBD2|TRBJ2-7|TRBV19|14
CASSMRRGAYEQYF
TGTGCCAGTAGTATGAGGCGGGGGGCCTACGAGCAGTACTTC
>-|TRBD1|TRBJ1-1|TRBV3-1/TRBV3-2|15
CASSQAGGLNTEAFF
TGTGCCAGCAGCCAAGCAGGGGGCTTGAACACTGAAGCTTTCTTT
>-|TRBD2|TRBJ2-1|TRBV5-1|16
CASSLEWRGAHNEQFF
TGCGCCAGCAGCTTAGAATGGCGGGGGGCCCACAATGAGCAGTTCTTC
>-|-|TRBJ1-5|TRBV6-2/TRBV6-3|16
CASIPGAPYSNQPQHF
TGTGCCAGCATCCCTGGGGCGCCTTATAGCAATCAGCCCCAGCATTTT
>-|-|TRBJ1-5|TRBV25-1|15
CASSEGQGGTQPQHF
TGTGCCAGCAGTGAAGGGCAGGGAGGGACTCAGCCCCAGCATTTT
>-|TRBD1|TRBJ1-2|TRBV19|15
CASTLQGQGNYGYTF
TGTGCCAGTACCCTACAGGGACAGGGGAACTATGGCTACACCTTC
>-|-|TRBJ1-6|TRBV4-1|13
CASSQDLRSPLHF
TGCGCCAGCAGCCAAGATCTGAGGTCACCCCTCCACTTT
>-|TRBD2|TRBJ2-3|TRBV29-1|14
CSVDQRGSTDTQYF
TGCAGCGTTGATCAGCGGGGAAGCACAGATACGCAGTATTTT
>-|-|TRBJ2-6|TRBV24-1|15
CATSGISGGANVLTF
TGTGCCACCAGTGGAATAAGCGGTGGGGCCAACGTCCTGACTTTC
>-|-|TRBJ2-7|TRBV19|15
CASSMLGPLGDEQYF
TGTGCCAGTAGTATGCTGGGCCCCCTCGGGGATGAGCAGTACTTC
>once|TRBD1|TRBJ1-1|TRBV10-3|13
CAMLDRENTEAFF
TGTGCCATGTTGGACAGGGAGAACACTGAAGCTTTCTTT
>-|TRBD2|TRBJ2-2|TRBV15|17
CATSREGLAGGSPFLFF
TGTGCCACCAGCAGAGAGGGACTAGCGGGGGGATCACCCTTCCTGTTTTTT
>-|-|TRBJ2-7|TRBV7-6|13
CASSLENSYEQYF
TGTGCCAGCAGCCTTGAGAACTCCTACGAGCAGTACTTC
>-|TRBD1|TRBJ1-6|TRBV5-5|17
CASSQTGDSSYNSPLHF
TGTGCCAGCAGCCAGACAGGGGATAGCTCCTATAATTCACCCCTCCACTTT
>-|-|TRBJ1-2|TRBV19|16
CASSILPRQVFYGYTF
TGTGCCAGTAGTATTTTACCCCGACAAGTATTCTATGGCTACACCTTC
>-|-|TRBJ2-1|TRBV18|17
CASSPPATTSSYNEQFF
TGTGCCAGCTCACCACCGGCGACCACTAGCTCCTACAATGAGCAGTTCTTC
>-|TRBD1|TRBJ1-2|TRBV12-3/TRBV12-4|13
CASTRQGSYGYTF
TGTGCCAGCACGAGACAGGGGAGCTATGGCTACACCTTC
>-|-|TRBJ1-5|TRBV6-1|16
CASSERPGESNQPQHF
TGTGCCAGCAGTGAACGTCCAGGGGAAAGCAATCAGCCCCAGCATTTT
>once|-|TRBJ2-3|TRBV24-1|13
CATSDLRGDTQYF
TGTGCCACCAGTGATTTACGGGGGGATACGCAGTATTTT
>-|-|TRBJ2-1|TRBV5-1|16
CASSLGLAGRYNEQFF
TGCGCCAGCAGCTTGGGGCTCGCGGGGAGATACAATGAGCAGTTCTTC
>-|TRBD1|TRBJ1-4|TRBV14|17
CASSRQGPLQRNEKLFF
TGTGCCAGCAGCCGACAGGGGCCCCTTCAACGTAATGAAAAACTGTTTTTT
>-|-|TRBJ1-3|TRBV7-7|15
CASSPTTGSGNTIYF
TGTGCCAGCAGCCCAACTACAGGGTCAGGAAACACCATATATTTT
>-|-|TRBJ1-1|TRBV2|15
CASSEEAGLNTEAFF
TGTGCCAGCAGTGAAGAGGCAGGCTTAAACACTGAAGCTTTCTTT
>-|-|TRBJ2-1|TRBV3-1/TRBV3-2|13
CASSQLTNNEQFF
TGTGCCAGCAGCCAACTTACAAACAATGAGCAGTTCTTC
>once|TRBD2|TRBJ2-3|TRBV11-2|16
CASSPKAGGSADTQYF
TGTGCCAGCAGCCCAAAAGCGGGGGGTAGCGCAGATACGCAGTATTTT
>-|-|TRBJ2-3|TRBV7-9|13
CASSSDSTDTQYF
TGTGCCAGCAGCTCGGACTCCACAGATACGCAGTATTTT
>-|-|TRBJ2-1|TRBV10-1|15
CASSESTPGNNEQFF
TGCGCCAGCAGTGAGTCCACCCCCGGGAACAATGAGCAGTTCTTC
>-|TRBD1|TRBJ1-2|TRBV30|13
CAWSVEDRAGYTF
TGTGCCTGGAGTGTCGAGGACAGGGCTGGCTACACCTTC
>-|TRBD1|TRBJ2-7|TRBV29-1|15
CSVATNRGISYEQYF
TGCAGCGTTGCGACCAACAGGGGGATTTCCTACGAGCAGTACTTC
>-|-|TRBJ2-1|TRBV4-1|16
CASSQLDIISYNEQFF
TGCGCCAGCAGCCAGCTGGACATAATATCCTACAATGAGCAGTTCTTC
>-|TRBD2|TRBJ2-1|TRBV2|23
CASSEVTPAGLAGLYSSYNEQFF
TGTGCCAGCAGTGAAGTAACTCCCGCGGGACTAGCGGGTCTCTATTCTTCCTACAATGAGCAGTTCTTC
>-|TRBD1|TRBJ1-1|TRBV29-1|16
CSVEPGTGGRDTEAFF
TGCAGCGTTGAACCCGGGACAGGGGGTAGGGACACTGAAGCTTTCTTT
>-|-|TRBJ1-5|TRBV21-1|19
CASSTGETGGMKGNQPQHF
TGTGCCAGCAGCACTGGGGAAACAGGGGGAATGAAAGGGAATCAGCCCCAGCATTTT
>-|-|TRBJ2-5|TRBV9|11
CASSPPETQYF
TGTGCCAGCAGCCCCCCGGAGACCCAGTACTTC
>few|TRBD1|TRBJ1-4|TRBV7-6|16
CASSRNPGQPNEKLFF
TGTGCCAGCAGTCGAAACCCGGGACAGCCTAATGAAAAACTGTTTTTT
>-|TRBD2|TRBJ2-7|TRBV4-1|14
CASSQVGGAYEQYF
TGCGCCAGCAGCCAAGTGGGGGGGGCCTACGAGCAGTACTTC
>-|-|TRBJ2-7|TRBV30|10
CAWGAREQYF
TGTGCCTGGGGAGCGAGGGAGCAGTACTTC
>-|-|TRBJ2-5|TRBV3-1/TRBV3-2|13
CASSAQARETQYF
TGTGCCAGCAGCGCACAGGCCCGTGAGACCCAGTACTTC